This TCR beta chain was identified in a study of cytomegalovirus exposure and HLA in healthy donors (dated by TCRdb to about 2017). About the full investigation: A later analysis indicated that the 120 validation repertoires were generated on the platform also employed for the roughly 730 repertoires of the first cohort. The aim of the study was to test whether cataloging public T cell receptors could identify signatures of past pathogen exposure. To predict cytomegalovirus infection status, the study brought together high-throughput TCR immunosequencing, statistical association of individual TCRs with disease status, and machine learning. A separate validation cohort of some 130 different subjects was used in addition to the 666-subject first cohort. The study at large found these results: Of the cluster scores, 85% to 95% were above 0 in a later analysis, which found that TCRs clustered in the first cohort also tended to co-occur in the roughly 130 validation repertoires. The authors suggested that the approach could potentially be generalized to other disease states and immunological phenotypes. The classifier was reported to diagnose cytomegalovirus status with high specificity and sensitivity in both the original cohort and the validation cohort. The study listed around 160 TCR beta chains as associated with cytomegalovirus. While some public TCRs were present in many individuals, most TCR sequences turned up only very rarely across donors. A later analysis had no HLA typing for the validation cohort, so co-occurrence there was scored across all 120 or so repertoires. A few of the identified cytomegalovirus-associated TCR beta chains were confirmed in vitro to be specific for cytomegalovirus antigens.

Donors formed part of the validation cohort, which comprised 120 subjects and was distinct from the first cohort of roughly 600 subjects. With respect to this clone: What this receptor recognizes is not known. Nothing much larger sits one base from this clone, and base qualities are not available.

The library was built by means of the immunoSEQ multiplex PCR assay. Processing in the source paper ran as follows. A statistical classification framework was built for diagnosing cytomegalovirus status from the catalog of TCR beta chain sequences. The table was pulled from immuneACCESS by TCRdb, which kept in-frame rearrangements only. Such tables lose some clones; where checked, under half of the loss comes from unresolved V genes, and the rest has no known cause. V and J calls and clone size are given by that table; D and trimming were obtained from the DNA. Across this sample there are 70,000 to 85,000 clones, with roughly 94% seen only once. Clones ranked in the top ten supply 1.5% to 2% of the sample. Input material: PBMCs. This clonotype was sampled from a woman between 18 and 29 years old in good health and CMV-seropositive.

For the CDR3, the sequence is CASASGAYQETQYF. Here is the DNA: TGTGCCAGTGCTAGCGGGGCATACCAAGAGACCCAGTACTTC. The chain couples TRBV19 to TRBJ2-5, with TRBD2 identical over 9 junction bases. The CDR3 covers 14 residues, taking in both the cysteine and the phenylalanine. The DNA shown is the 42-base CDR3, in frame from base 1. V loses 8 bases at its end and J loses 0 bases; junction bases beyond the gene matches: 4. Via the germline V gene (reference sequence), CDR1 is LNHDA and CDR2 SQIVND. Where the CDR3 stops, the reference TRBV19 and TRBJ2-5 genes take over; the full variable domain is DGGITQSPKYLFRKEGQNVTLSCEQNLNHDAMYWYRQDPGQGLRLIYYSQIVNDFQKGDIAEGYSVSREKKESFPLTVTSAQKNPTAFYLCASASGAYQETQYFGPGTRLLVL.